Presented here are 2 T cell receptor beta chains from one specimen sequenced in a study of blood T cell repertoires in COVID-19. TCRdb keeps only in-frame clones here, not all; method: immunoSEQ multiplex PCR. Here the sample spans about 120,000 clones, 78% being singletons. Input material: peripheral blood. These TCRs come from an older man with acute or convalescent COVID-19.

The V call is TRBV24-1, the J call TRBJ2-1, with a tentative D call TRBD1 (5 bases). The CDR3 is 16 residues long. CDR1 and CDR2 (germline): KGHDR, SFDVKD. Trimming removed 3 bases from V and 4 bases from J, with 15 bases in between. In DNA form, the CDR3 reads TGTGCCACCAGTGATCCCAGGGCCAAGAGATACAATGAGCAGTTCTTC. It translates to CATSDPRAKRYNEQFF.

Regarding this clone: A read error may produce the germline difference seen at one junction end. The V gene is TRBV10-2, the J gene TRBJ1-6, with D perhaps matching TRBD1 (5 bases). The CDR3 totals 12 residues. The germline gives CDR1 WSHSY, CDR2 SAAADI. CDR3 DNA sequence: TGCGCCAGCAGGGACCGCGACAGACCCCCAAACTTT. Translation: CASRDRDRPPNF.